The 12 T cell receptor beta chains below all came from one sample that was sequenced in a study of T cell responses to AZD1222 COVID-19 vaccine. Repertoires were generated with immunoSEQ multiplex PCR, while TCRdb's copy carries only in-frame clones and drops some. The sample lists some 170,000 clones; roughly 92% were seen once. The sample here was peripheral blood, taken 28 days after the second AZD1222 dose. The receptor set was obtained from an adult who received the AZD1222 COVID-19 vaccine.

The chain uses TRBV7-6 and TRBJ2-1; TRBD1 aligns across 7 bases. Losses at the gene ends were 4 bases for V and 3 bases for J; bases not matched to a gene: 12. The CDR3 loop spans 17 amino acids. The V gene's germline CDR1 is SGHVS and CDR2 FNYEAQ. CDR3 protein: CASSSGGQFLIYNEQFF. The DNA of the CDR3 is TGTGCCAGCAGCTCTGGGGGACAGTTTCTAATCTACAATGAGCAGTTCTTC. Using reference TRBV7-6 and TRBJ2-1 for the parts outside the CDR3, the full variable domain is GAGVSQSPRYKVTKRGQDVALRCDPISGHVSLYWYRQALGQGPEFLTYFNYEAQQDKSGLPNDRFSAERPEGSISTLTIQRTEQRDSAMYRCASSSGGQFLIYNEQFFGPGTRLTVL.

The CDR3 protein is CASSCRQGESNQPQHF. CDR3 sequence (DNA): TGTGCCAGCAGTTGTCGGCAGGGGGAGAGCAATCAGCCCCAGCATTTT. This chain links TRBV28 with TRBJ1-5; the match to TRBD1 covers 7 bases. Trimming cost V 4 bases and J 1 base; bases outside gene matches: 7. Looked up from germline, CDR1 is MDHEN and CDR2 is SYDVKM. The CDR3 runs to 16 residues.

The gene calls are TRBV19 and TRBJ2-1, with 7 bases matching TRBD1. The CDR3 is 17 amino acids. Germline V gene lookup returns CDR1 LNHDA and CDR2 SQIVND (reference sequence). The V gene end was trimmed by 2 bases and the J gene end by 2 bases; junction bases not matched to a gene: 9. CDR3 protein: CASSIFLGQGAYNEQFF. As DNA, the CDR3 is TGTGCCAGTAGTATATTTCTAGGGCAGGGGGCCTACAATGAGCAGTTCTTC. The full variable domain, its missing parts supplied by reference TRBV19 and TRBJ2-1, is DGGITQSPKYLFRKEGQNVTLSCEQNLNHDAMYWYRQDPGQGLRLIYYSQIVNDFQKGDIAEGYSVSREKKESFPLTVTSAQKNPTAFYLCASSIFLGQGAYNEQFFGPGTRLTVL.

V gene TRBV7-9 combines with J gene TRBJ1-1, with 9 bases that match TRBD1. The CDR3 has 16 amino acids. Germline CDR1 and CDR2: SEHNR and FQNEAQ (reference sequence). V shed 5 bases, J shed 5 bases, and the junction held 12 bases outside the gene matches. This chain's CDR3 is CASSRATGGKKTEAFF. In DNA, the CDR3 is TGTGCCAGCAGCCGGGCGACAGGGGGAAAGAAGACTGAAGCTTTCTTT.

The chain's CDR3 is CASRDPSTGGSNQPQHF. CDR3 coding DNA: TGTGCCAGTAGGGACCCATCGACAGGGGGGAGCAATCAGCCCCAGCATTTT. The chain uses TRBV19 and TRBJ1-5; 9 bases are a match to TRBD1. Germline CDR1 and CDR2: LNHDA and SQIVND (reference sequence). The CDR3 extends over 17 amino acids. The J segment lost 1 base and the V segment lost 6 bases, leaving 10 bases of the junction unmatched.

DNA of the CDR3: TGTGCCAGTAGTACGCAACAGGGGGCTGGGGCTTTCTTT. It codes for CASSTQQGAGAFF. The rearrangement links TRBV19 to TRBJ1-1; 9 bases are shared with TRBD1. Trimming removed 4 bases from V and 11 bases from J; junction bases left unmatched: 8. The CDR3 is made up of 13 amino acids. Per germline, CDR1 LNHDA and CDR2 SQIVND (reference sequence).

The V and J genes are TRBV30 and TRBJ2-1; no clear D. The CDR3 runs to 15 residues. V was pared by 0 bases and J by 6 bases, with 15 bases between. Looked up from germline, CDR1 is GTSNPN and CDR2 is SVGIG (reference sequence). The CDR3 reads CAWSVSTGRPNEQFF. CDR3 DNA sequence: TGTGCCTGGAGTGTAAGTACGGGCAGGCCCAATGAGCAGTTCTTC.

DNA of the CDR3: TGTGCCAGCAGCTTTGGACGGGAGGGTAGAGAGACCCAGTACTTC. Translation gives CASSFGREGRETQYF. The chain joins TRBV5-4 to TRBJ2-5, with 8 bases aligning to TRBD2. CDR3 size: 15 residues. Germline assignment: CDR1 SGHNT and CDR2 YYREEE (reference sequence). The trim removed 2 bases at V and 4 bases at J, leaving 7 bases unmatched.

V usage is TRBV28 and J usage is TRBJ1-5, with 8 positions matching TRBD1. The ends lost 6 bases at V and 4 bases at J; junction bases unmatched: 8. The CDR3 totals 15 residues. Per germline, CDR1 MDHEN and CDR2 SYDVKM. In nucleotides, the CDR3 is TGTGCCAGCAGCCCTAGGACAGGGAGAAATCAGCCCCAGCATTTT. It specifies CASSPRTGRNQPQHF.

The V gene is TRBV28, the J gene TRBJ1-1, with 9 positions matching TRBD1. V lost 3 bases, J lost 1 base, and 3 bases stayed unmatched. The CDR3 has 15 amino acids. CDR1 and CDR2 (germline): MDHEN, SYDVKM. CDR3 residues: CASSFWGQGNTEAFF. The CDR3 nucleotides are TGTGCCAGCAGTTTTTGGGGACAGGGGAACACTGAAGCTTTCTTT.

V usage is TRBV5-4 and J usage is TRBJ2-3; D is ambiguous. V was cut by 0 bases and J by 5 bases, with 7 bases left in between. This CDR3 contains 13 residues. From germline, CDR1 is SGHNT and CDR2 YYREEE (reference sequence). The CDR3 region has the DNA TGTGCCAGCAGCTTGGAGGTAGAAGATACGCAGTATTTT. Protein product: CASSLEVEDTQYF.

The chain uses TRBV7-2 and TRBJ2-3, with a weak D call TRBD2 (6 bases). Trimming pared 9 bases from V and 2 bases from J, leaving 15 bases between. In germline, CDR1 is SGHTA, CDR2 FQGNSA. CDR3 length: 14 residues. DNA for the CDR3: TGTGCCAGGAGTCCGGGACTCACCACAGATACGCAGTATTTT. This translates into CARSPGLTTDTQYF.